The entry below describes one T cell receptor beta chain. The data derive from a study of radiation and T cells in renal cell carcinoma. The time point was: baseline pretreatment blood. Treatment specified: 15 Gy SBRT to primary tumor, nephrectomy 4 weeks later. Some clones are missing from TCRdb's copy, which holds only in-frame ones; the method was immunoSEQ multiplex PCR. The sample gives more than 75,000 clones, under 90% of which show up once; 5% to 8% is in the top ten. The V gene's germline CDR1 is LNHDA and CDR2 SQIVND (reference sequence). V gave up 5 bases and J gave up 7 bases, with 18 bases separating them. This CDR3 spans 14 amino acids.

The chain has TRBV19 and TRBJ2-7; D ambiguous. The material was blood, obtained from a patient whose treatment included radiotherapy and nephrectomy. The TCR sequence derives from a man aged 60 to 69 with renal cell carcinoma. In DNA, the CDR3 is TGTGCCAGTAGTCACCAGGCGCAAGGGTCGGAGCAGTACTTC. Its translation: CASSHQAQGSEQYF.